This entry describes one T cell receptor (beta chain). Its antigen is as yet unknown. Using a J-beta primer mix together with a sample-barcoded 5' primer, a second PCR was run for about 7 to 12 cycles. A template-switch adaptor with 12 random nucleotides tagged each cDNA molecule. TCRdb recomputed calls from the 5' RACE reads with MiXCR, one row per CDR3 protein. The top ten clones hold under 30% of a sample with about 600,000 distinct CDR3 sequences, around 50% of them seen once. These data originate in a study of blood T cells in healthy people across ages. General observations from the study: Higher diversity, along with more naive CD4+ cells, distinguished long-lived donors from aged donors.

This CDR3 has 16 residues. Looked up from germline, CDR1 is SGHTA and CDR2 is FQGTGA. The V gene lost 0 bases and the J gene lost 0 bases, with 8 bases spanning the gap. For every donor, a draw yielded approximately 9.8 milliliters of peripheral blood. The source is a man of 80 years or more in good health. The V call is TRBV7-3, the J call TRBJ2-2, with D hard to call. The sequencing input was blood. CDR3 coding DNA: TGTGCCAGCAGCTTAACGGGCAGCACGAACACCGGGGAGCTGTTTTTT. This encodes CASSLTGSTNTGELFF. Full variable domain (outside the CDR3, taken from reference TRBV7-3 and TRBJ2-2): GAGVSQTPSNKVTEKGKYVELRCDPISGHTALYWYRQSLGQGPEFLIYFQGTGAADDSGLPNDRFFAVRPEGSVSTLKIQRTERGDSAVYLCASSLTGSTNTGELFFGEGSRLTVL.